This TCR beta chain was sequenced for a study of T-cell memory formation after mild COVID-19. Findings and limits, study-wide: The CD4+ clones that contracted clustered mainly within CM and EM, and the CD8+ clones concentrated in EMRA. Cross-reactive memory appears to have joined, as suggested by some responding clones showing up in pre-infection memory.

Germline V gene lookup returns CDR1 MNHNY and CDR2 SVGAGI (reference sequence). The CDR3 is 14 amino acids. Constant-segment-primed 5'RACE gave TCR alpha and TCR beta cDNA libraries with sample barcodes and UMIs. TCRdb re-derived calls from the 5' RACE reads in MiXCR, one entry per CDR3 protein. The repertoire holds around 250,000 distinct CDR3 sequences, over 15% seen once, with 20% to 25% in the top ten. A few counts support this clonotype. Its specificity is unknown. Compared with germline, one end of the junction differs, possibly owing to a read error. This chain joins TRBV6-6 and TRBJ2-5; D might be TRBD1 (5 bases). The clonotype comes from a man in his late teens or twenties who had mild COVID-19 (a few samples of this study predate the infection). Cell type and time point are not known. What was sequenced was PBMCs or a T cell subset sorted from them (not recorded which). In DNA form, the CDR3 reads TGTGCCAGCAGTGACTCCGCAGGGCAAGAGACCCAGTACTTC. Its translation: CASSDSAGQETQYF.